These 25 T cell receptor beta chains originate from one sample sequenced in a study of blood T cell repertoires in COVID-19. Libraries were prepared by immunoSEQ multiplex PCR; TCRdb keeps only in-frame clonotypes and omits some of them. The data contain about 24,000 clones, 86% of them singletons. The source material was peripheral blood. Receptors originate from a woman aged 80 or older with active or convalescent COVID-19.

This clone was picked up one time. The chain has TRBV18 and TRBJ2-5; D call uncertain. The V gene's germline CDR1 is KGHSH and CDR2 LQKENI. V lost 5 bases to trimming and J lost 1 base, with 5 bases between them. This CDR3 spans 12 amino acids. Here the CDR3 DNA reads TGTGCCAGCTCAGCGCTCCAAGAGACCCAGTACTTC. Its protein product is CASSALQETQYF.

The chain has TRBV6-1 and TRBJ2-5, with 8 bases that match TRBD2. The germline V gene encodes CDR1 MNHNS and CDR2 SASEGT. The ends lost 3 bases at V and 4 bases at J; junction bases unmatched: 19. The CDR3 spans 19 residues. As DNA, the CDR3 is TGTGCCAGCAGTGACACCATAGCGGGACCTAGAGTCTTTACAGAGACCCAGTACTTC. The encoded protein is CASSDTIAGPRVFTETQYF.

This chain's CDR3 is CASSSPLTGTLTNTEAFF. In nucleotides, the CDR3 is TGTGCCAGCAGTTCTCCCCTGACAGGGACCCTAACGAACACTGAAGCTTTCTTT. The rearrangement links TRBV6-2 or TRBV6-3 to TRBJ1-1, with 7 bases that match TRBD1. Unmatched junction bases numbered 15, after V lost 4 bases and J lost 1 base. The CDR3 totals 18 residues. Germline-derived CDR1 and CDR2 are MNHEY and SVGEGT.

This clone was seen a few times. This chain joins TRBV7-9 and TRBJ1-1, with 8 bases identical to TRBD1. Germline loops: CDR1 SEHNR, CDR2 FQNEAQ (reference sequence). This CDR3 region has 15 residues. Trimming removed 4 bases from V and 3 bases from J; junction bases left unmatched: 7. CDR3 nucleotides: TGTGCCAGCAGCTACCAGGGGGCTGGTTACACTGAAGCTTTCTTT. This encodes CASSYQGAGYTEAFF.

This chain joins TRBV5-1 and TRBJ2-7; 7 nucleotides align to TRBD2. The trim removed 4 bases at V and 3 bases at J, leaving 10 bases unmatched. The CDR3 totals 15 residues. Germline V gene data show CDR1 as SGHRS and CDR2 as YFSETQ. The CDR3 region has the DNA TGCGCCAGCAGCCATTGGGGGGGAGGTTACTACGAGCAGTACTTC. Protein product: CASSHWGGGYYEQYF. The whole variable domain, remainder taken from reference TRBV5-1 and TRBJ2-7, is KAGVTQTPRYLIKTRGQQVTLSCSPISGHRSVSWYQQTPGQGLQFLFEYFSETQRNKGNFPGRFSGRQFSNSRSEMNVSTLELGDSALYLCASSHWGGGYYEQYFGPGTRLTVT.

J is TRBJ2-1 and V is TRBV28, with 7 bases that match TRBD1. Germline lookup yields CDR1 MDHEN and CDR2 SYDVKM. Losses at the gene ends were 5 bases for V and 1 base for J; bases not matched to a gene: 5. CDR3 length: 15 amino acids. The CDR3 DNA is TGTGCCAGCAGTGGAACAGGGGTATCCTACAATGAGCAGTTCTTC. As protein: CASSGTGVSYNEQFF.

This clone occurred once. The V and J genes are TRBV18 and TRBJ2-2; 9 bases are a match to TRBD2. Unmatched junction bases numbered 4, after V lost 5 bases and J lost 0 bases. Germline V gene lookup returns CDR1 KGHSH and CDR2 LQKENI. The CDR3 runs 16 residues. The CDR3 is CASSFSGGTNTGELFF. The CDR3 region has the DNA TGTGCCAGCTCATTCAGCGGGGGGACGAACACCGGGGAGCTGTTTTTT. The variable domain in full, completed from reference TRBV18 and TRBJ2-2, reads NAGVMQNPRHLVRRRGQEARLRCSPMKGHSHVYWYRQLPEEGLKFMVYLQKENIIDESGMPKERFSAEFPKEGPSILRIQQVVRGDSAAYFCASSFSGGTNTGELFFGEGSRLTVL.

This chain's CDR3 is CASSRTGGDLSSGNTIYF. The CDR3 bases are TGTGCCAGCAGCCGGACAGGGGGCGACTTGTCTTCTGGAAACACCATATATTTT. The chain recombines TRBV5-4 with TRBJ1-3; 11 positions agree with TRBD1. V lost 4 bases, J lost 1 base, and 10 bases stayed unmatched. The length of the CDR3 is 18 residues. Germline CDR1 reads SGHNT; CDR2 reads YYREEE (reference sequence). Full variable domain (rest looked up from reference TRBV5-4 and TRBJ1-3): ETGVTQSPTHLIKTRGQQVTLRCSSQSGHNTVSWYQQALGQGPQFIFQYYREEENGRGNFPPRFSGLQFPNYSSELNVNALELDDSALYLCASSRTGGDLSSGNTIYFGEGSWLTVV.

The chain is built from TRBV6-5 and TRBJ1-1; no clear D gene. CDR1 MNHEY and CDR2 SVGAGI come from the germline V gene. The CDR3 sequence is 13 residues long. V lost 6 bases, J lost 0 bases, and 8 bases lay in between. The CDR3 region is CASSLQVNTEAFF. In DNA, the CDR3 is TGTGCCAGCAGCCTCCAGGTGAACACTGAAGCTTTCTTT.

Only one count was recorded for this clone. The rearrangement uses TRBV28 and TRBJ2-2; D is undetermined. The ends were cut back, 2 bases at V and 4 bases at J, with 2 bases in the middle. The CDR3 length is 12 residues. The germline V gene encodes CDR1 MDHEN and CDR2 SYDVKM. The CDR3 DNA sequence: TGTGCCAGCAGTTTACTCACCGGGGAGCTGTTTTTT. Translating gives CASSLLTGELFF.

The chain couples TRBV11-3 to TRBJ2-1; 9 bases match TRBD2. Trimming took 1 base from V and 0 from J; bases not matched to a gene: 7. This CDR3 is built from 18 residues. The germline CDR1 and CDR2 sequences are SGHNT and YENEEA. CDR3 loop: CASSLARRGGFSYNEQFF. The CDR3, as DNA: TGTGCCAGCAGCTTAGCTCGGCGGGGGGGTTTCTCCTACAATGAGCAGTTCTTC.

The genes are TRBV6-5 and TRBJ1-3; the D gene is possibly TRBD1 (6 bases). The germline V gene encodes CDR1 MNHEY and CDR2 SVGAGI. Trimming stripped 0 bases from V and 13 bases from J, with 13 bases between. The length of the CDR3 is 13 residues. CDR3 nucleotides: TGTGCCAGCAGTTACTCTGCAGGTAGGGGGATATATTTT. Translating gives CASSYSAGRGIYF.

This chain joins TRBV23-1 and TRBJ2-7; maybe TRBD1 (6 bases). Being an ORF, TRBV23-1 has a function that is uncertain. V lost 9 bases and J 3 bases, leaving 15 bases between the germline ends. The CDR3 covers 13 residues. CDR3 residues: CAREGVFLYEQYF. Here the CDR3 DNA reads TGCGCCAGAGAGGGGGTTTTTCTCTACGAGCAGTACTTC.

The chain has TRBV5-1 and TRBJ1-1; TRBD1 aligns across 8 bases. The germline CDR1 and CDR2 sequences are SGHRS and YFSETQ. With 4 bases clipped from V and 4 bases from J, the junction kept 6 bases outside the gene matches. CDR3 length equals 14 residues. CDR3 DNA sequence: TGCGCCAGCAGCGAAGGACAGGGTCTCACTGAAGCTTTCTTT. This codes for CASSEGQGLTEAFF.

The chain combines TRBV5-1 with TRBJ2-1, with TRBD2 identical over 10 bases. In germline, CDR1 is SGHRS, CDR2 YFSETQ. The CDR3 runs 21 residues. Losses at the gene ends were 4 bases for V and 1 base for J; bases not matched to a gene: 20. CDR3 bases: TGCGCCAGCAGCCCGGTGGGGGGGGATCTAATAGCGGGAGGTTCCTACAATGAGCAGTTCTTC. This gives the protein CASSPVGGDLIAGGSYNEQFF.

The chain recombines TRBV24-1 with TRBJ1-1; tentatively, D is TRBD1 (5 bases). V was pared by 10 bases and J by 3 bases, with 14 bases between. The CDR3 runs 13 residues. Germline V gene sequence: CDR1 KGHDR, CDR2 SFDVKD. The CDR3 loop reads CATQSREDTEAFF. The CDR3 region has the DNA TGTGCCACGCAGAGCAGGGAAGACACTGAAGCTTTCTTT.

The rearrangement uses TRBV6-5 and TRBJ1-4; no clear D. Per the germline V gene, CDR1 is MNHEY and CDR2 is SVGAGI. Between the trimmed V and J ends, which lost 0 bases and 4 bases, there was a span of 9 bases. The CDR3 spans 15 residues. The CDR3 protein is CASSYSGRHNEKLFF. As DNA, the CDR3 is TGTGCCAGCAGTTACTCGGGCAGACATAATGAAAAACTGTTTTTT.

The rearrangement uses TRBV7-2 and TRBJ2-3; TRBD2 matches at 10 bases. After removal of 2 bases from V and 3 bases from J, the junction contained 8 bases not matched to a gene. The CDR3 length is 17 residues. Per the germline V gene, CDR1 is SGHTA and CDR2 is FQGNSA. CDR3 sequence (DNA): TGTGCCAGCAGCTTAAGCGGGAGGGCCGGGAGTACAGATACGCAGTATTTT. Its translation: CASSLSGRAGSTDTQYF.

This clone was detected only once. This rearrangement joins TRBV19 to TRBJ2-1, with 8 bases fitting TRBD2. This CDR3 region has 15 residues. The germline V gene encodes CDR1 LNHDA and CDR2 SQIVND (reference sequence). V lost 5 bases and J lost 2; bases outside the gene matches: 5. The chain's CDR3 is CASSYSSGTYNEQFF. DNA of the CDR3: TGTGCCAGTAGTTACAGTAGCGGGACCTACAATGAGCAGTTCTTC.

J is TRBJ2-1 and V is TRBV11-2; 12 nucleotides align to TRBD2. The CDR3 length is 17 residues. The germline V gene encodes CDR1 SGHAT and CDR2 FQNNGV. Losses at the gene ends were 1 base for V and 7 bases for J; bases not matched to a gene: 8. As DNA, the CDR3 is TGTGCCAGCAGCTTAGCTCGACTAGCGGGAGCCCTTAATGAGCAGTTCTTC. Translating it yields CASSLARLAGALNEQFF.

In DNA form, the CDR3 reads TGTGCCAGCAGTGCGGAACAGGGTAGGGGCGGCTACACCTTC. Residues: CASSAEQGRGGYTF. The genes are TRBV6-2 or TRBV6-3 and TRBJ1-2; a weak D match, TRBD1 (6 bases). The germline gives CDR1 MNHEY, CDR2 SVGEGT. Trimming took 5 bases from V and 8 from J, leaving 18 bases between them. The length of the CDR3 is 14 residues.

This chain links TRBV28 with TRBJ2-7, with 7 bases matching TRBD2. The CDR3 extends over 15 amino acids. Germline V CDR1 and CDR2: MDHEN, SYDVKM. The V gene end was trimmed by 6 bases and the J gene end by 3 bases; junction bases not matched to a gene: 11. CDR3 bases: TGTGCCAGCAGCCCGGGAGGACTGAAGGTCTACGAGCAGTACTTC. Its protein is CASSPGGLKVYEQYF.

In this sample, this clone turned up a few times. The chain uses TRBV28 and TRBJ1-5, with 8 nucleotides matching TRBD1. The CDR3 covers 15 residues. The germline V gene has CDR1 MDHEN and CDR2 SYDVKM. V shed 6 bases, J shed 4 bases, and the junction held 8 bases outside the gene matches. CDR3 residues: CASRKQGVGNQPQHF. DNA of the CDR3: TGTGCCAGCAGAAAACAGGGGGTTGGGAATCAGCCCCAGCATTTT. The full variable domain, with the rest looked up from reference TRBV28 and TRBJ1-5, is DVKVTQSSRYLVKRTGEKVFLECVQDMDHENMFWYRQDPGLGLRLIYFSYDVKMKEKGDIPEGYSVSREKKERFSLILESASTNQTSMYLCASRKQGVGNQPQHFGDGTRLSIL.

J is TRBJ2-1 and V is TRBV5-1; TRBD2 matches 14 bases. The CDR3 totals 17 residues. Germline V lookup: CDR1 SGHRS, CDR2 YFSETQ. V was clipped by 0 bases and J by 6 bases; unmatched bases: 5. CDR3 protein: CASSLAPGLAGANEQFF. The CDR3 DNA reads as TGCGCCAGCAGCTTGGCCCCGGGACTAGCGGGAGCCAATGAGCAGTTCTTC.

This CDR3 is CASTATPGLQYF. In nucleotides, the CDR3 is TGTGCCAGCACCGCCACCCCGGGACTCCAGTACTTC. The V call is TRBV12-3 or TRBV12-4, the J call TRBJ2-4, with D perhaps TRBD2 (6 bases). The CDR3 is made up of 12 amino acids. Trimming removed 7 bases from V and 13 bases from J, with 17 bases in between.